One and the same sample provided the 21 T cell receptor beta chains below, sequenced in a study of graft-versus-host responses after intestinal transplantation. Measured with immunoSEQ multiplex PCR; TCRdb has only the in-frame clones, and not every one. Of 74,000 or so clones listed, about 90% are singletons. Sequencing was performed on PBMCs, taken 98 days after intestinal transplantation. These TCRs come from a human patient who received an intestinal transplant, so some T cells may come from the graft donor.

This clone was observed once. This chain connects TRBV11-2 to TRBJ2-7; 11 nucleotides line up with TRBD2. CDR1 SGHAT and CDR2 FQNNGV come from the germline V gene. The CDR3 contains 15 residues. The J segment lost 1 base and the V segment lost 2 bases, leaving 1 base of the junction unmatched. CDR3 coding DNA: TGTGCCAGCAGCTTAAGACTAGCGGGGTCCTACGAGCAGTACTTC. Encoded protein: CASSLRLAGSYEQYF. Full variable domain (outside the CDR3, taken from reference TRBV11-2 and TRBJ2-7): EAGVAQSPRYKIIEKRQSVAFWCNPISGHATLYWYQQILGQGPKLLIQFQNNGVVDDSQLPKDRFSAERLKGVDSTLKIQPAKLEDSAVYLCASSLRLAGSYEQYFGPGTRLTVT.

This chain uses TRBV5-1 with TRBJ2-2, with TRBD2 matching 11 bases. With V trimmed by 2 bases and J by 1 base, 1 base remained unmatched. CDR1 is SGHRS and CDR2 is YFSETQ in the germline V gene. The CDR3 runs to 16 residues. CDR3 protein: CASSFGTSGNTGELFF. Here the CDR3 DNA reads TGCGCCAGCAGCTTCGGGACTAGCGGGAACACCGGGGAGCTGTTTTTT.

The CDR3 sequence is CASSPRLFLVSGNEQFF. The CDR3 nucleotides are TGTGCCAGCTCACCACGGTTGTTCCTAGTATCGGGCAATGAGCAGTTCTTC. This rearrangement joins TRBV18 to TRBJ2-1, with D unclear. Germline lookup yields CDR1 KGHSH and CDR2 LQKENI. This CDR3 is 17 amino acids long. V lost 1 base and J 6 bases, leaving 19 bases between the germline ends.

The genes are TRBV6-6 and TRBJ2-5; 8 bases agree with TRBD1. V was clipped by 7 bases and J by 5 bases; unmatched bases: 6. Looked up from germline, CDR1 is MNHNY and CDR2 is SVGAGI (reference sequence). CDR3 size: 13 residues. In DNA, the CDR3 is TGTGCCAGCATCGCCAGGGGGCTCGAGACCCAGTACTTC. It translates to CASIARGLETQYF.

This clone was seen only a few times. The CDR3, as DNA: TGTGCCAGCAGTTACTCGACTGGCAGGGGAGGGATTGAGACCTTC. It encodes CASSYSTGRGGIETF. V usage is TRBV6-5 and J usage is TRBJ1-2; D perhaps matches TRBD1 (6 bases). The V end was cut by 0 bases, the J end by 14 bases, with 22 bases between. CDR1 is MNHEY and CDR2 is SVGAGI in the germline V gene. The CDR3 extends over 15 amino acids.

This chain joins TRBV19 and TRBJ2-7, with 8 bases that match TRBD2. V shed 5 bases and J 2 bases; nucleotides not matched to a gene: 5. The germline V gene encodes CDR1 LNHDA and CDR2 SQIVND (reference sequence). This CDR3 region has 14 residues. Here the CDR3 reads CASSATSGTYEQYF. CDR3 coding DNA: TGTGCCAGTAGTGCTACTAGCGGTACCTACGAGCAGTACTTC. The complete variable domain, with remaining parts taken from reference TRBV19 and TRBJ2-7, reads DGGITQSPKYLFRKEGQNVTLSCEQNLNHDAMYWYRQDPGQGLRLIYYSQIVNDFQKGDIAEGYSVSREKKESFPLTVTSAQKNPTAFYLCASSATSGTYEQYFGPGTRLTVT.

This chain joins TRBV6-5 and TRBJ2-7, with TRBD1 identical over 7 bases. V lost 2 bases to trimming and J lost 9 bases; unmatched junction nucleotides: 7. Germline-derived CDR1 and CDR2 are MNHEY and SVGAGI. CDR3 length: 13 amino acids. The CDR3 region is CASSYRGQVRQYF. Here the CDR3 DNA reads TGTGCCAGCAGTTACAGGGGGCAGGTGCGGCAGTACTTC.

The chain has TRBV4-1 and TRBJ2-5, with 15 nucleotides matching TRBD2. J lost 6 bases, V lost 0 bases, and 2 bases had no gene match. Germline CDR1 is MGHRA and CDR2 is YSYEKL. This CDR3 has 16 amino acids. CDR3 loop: CASSQEGLAGGKTQYF. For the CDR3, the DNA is TGCGCCAGCAGCCAAGAGGGACTAGCGGGGGGTAAGACCCAGTACTTC.

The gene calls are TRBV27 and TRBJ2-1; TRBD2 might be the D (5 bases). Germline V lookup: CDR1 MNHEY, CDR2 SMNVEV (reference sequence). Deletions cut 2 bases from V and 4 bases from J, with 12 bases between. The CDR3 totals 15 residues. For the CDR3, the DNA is TGTGCCAGCAGTTTAACTAGTTCATCTTACAATGAGCAGTTCTTC. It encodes CASSLTSSSYNEQFF.

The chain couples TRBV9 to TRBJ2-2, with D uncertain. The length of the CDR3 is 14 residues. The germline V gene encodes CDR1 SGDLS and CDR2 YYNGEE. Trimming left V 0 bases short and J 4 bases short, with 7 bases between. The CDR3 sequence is CASSVADTTGELFF. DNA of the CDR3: TGTGCCAGCAGCGTAGCGGATACCACCGGGGAGCTGTTTTTT.

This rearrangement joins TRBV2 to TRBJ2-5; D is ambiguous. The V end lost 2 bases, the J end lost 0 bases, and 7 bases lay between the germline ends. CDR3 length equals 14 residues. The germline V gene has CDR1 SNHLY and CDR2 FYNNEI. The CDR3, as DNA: TGTGCCAGCAGTGAAATAAGGGACCAAGAGACCCAGTACTTC. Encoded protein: CASSEIRDQETQYF.

DNA for the CDR3: TGTGCCAGCAGTCTCTTAGCGGGACTTGCCTACGAGCAGTACTTC. It specifies CASSLLAGLAYEQYF. The chain couples TRBV28 to TRBJ2-7; the match to TRBD2 covers 8 bases. The V segment lost 5 bases and the J segment 2 bases; nucleotides outside the gene matches: 8. The germline gives CDR1 MDHEN, CDR2 SYDVKM. This CDR3 is 15 amino acids long. Variable domain in full (rest from reference TRBV28 and TRBJ2-7): DVKVTQSSRYLVKRTGEKVFLECVQDMDHENMFWYRQDPGLGLRLIYFSYDVKMKEKGDIPEGYSVSREKKERFSLILESASTNQTSMYLCASSLLAGLAYEQYFGPGTRLTVT.

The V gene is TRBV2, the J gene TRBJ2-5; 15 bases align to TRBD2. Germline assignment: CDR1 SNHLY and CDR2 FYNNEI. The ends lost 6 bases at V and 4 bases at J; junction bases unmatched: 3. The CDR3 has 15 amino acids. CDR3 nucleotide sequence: TGTGCCAGCAGGGGACTAGCGGGGGGTGCAGAGACCCAGTACTTC. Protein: CASRGLAGGAETQYF.

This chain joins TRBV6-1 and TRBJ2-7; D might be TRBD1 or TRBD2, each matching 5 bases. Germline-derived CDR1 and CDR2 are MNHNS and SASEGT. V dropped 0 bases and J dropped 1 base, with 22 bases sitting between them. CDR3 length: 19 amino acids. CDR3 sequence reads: CASSEAVIPVGRDSYEQYF. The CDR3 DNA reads TGTGCCAGCAGTGAAGCGGTGATTCCCGTGGGACGGGATTCCTACGAGCAGTACTTC.

The CDR3 is CASSPLLALPYEQYF. For the CDR3, the DNA is TGTGCCAGCAGCCCCCTTCTAGCGCTTCCCTACGAGCAGTACTTC. The chain has TRBV11-3 and TRBJ2-7; a possible D gene is TRBD2 (6 bases). The V gene's germline CDR1 is SGHNT and CDR2 YENEEA. CDR3 length equals 15 residues. Deletions cut 5 bases from V and 2 bases from J, with 16 bases between. Drawing the rest from reference TRBV11-3 and TRBJ2-7, the complete variable domain is EAGVVQSPRYKIIEKKQPVAFWCNPISGHNTLYWYLQNLGQGPELLIRYENEEAVDDSQLPKDRFSAERLKGVDSTLKIQPAELGDSAVYLCASSPLLALPYEQYFGPGTRLTVT.

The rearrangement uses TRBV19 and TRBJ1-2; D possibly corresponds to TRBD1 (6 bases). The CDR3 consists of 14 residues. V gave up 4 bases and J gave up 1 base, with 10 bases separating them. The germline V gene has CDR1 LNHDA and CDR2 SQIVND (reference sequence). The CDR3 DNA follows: TGTGCCAGTAGTAAGGGGGTGGTTAACTATGGCTACACCTTC. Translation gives CASSKGVVNYGYTF.

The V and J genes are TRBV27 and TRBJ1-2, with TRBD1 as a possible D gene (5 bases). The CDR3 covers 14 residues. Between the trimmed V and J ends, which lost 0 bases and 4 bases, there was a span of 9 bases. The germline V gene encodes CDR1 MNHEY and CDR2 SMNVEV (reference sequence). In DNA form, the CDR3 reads TGTGCCAGCAGTTTATCCGCGGGGGGCTATGGCTACACCTTC. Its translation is CASSLSAGGYGYTF.

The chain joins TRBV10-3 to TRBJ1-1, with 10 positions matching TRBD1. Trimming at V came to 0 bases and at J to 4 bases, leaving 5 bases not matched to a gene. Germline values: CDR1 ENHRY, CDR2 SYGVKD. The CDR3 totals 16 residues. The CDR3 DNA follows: TGTGCCATCAGTGAGTCGTGGACAGGGGGTATCACTGAAGCTTTCTTT. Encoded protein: CAISESWTGGITEAFF.

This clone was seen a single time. DNA for the CDR3: TGTGCCAGCAGCTACGGACAGACCCAAGAGACCCAGTACTTC. Amino acid sequence: CASSYGQTQETQYF. V gene TRBV7-6 combines with J gene TRBJ2-5, with D possibly matching TRBD1 (6 bases). CDR3 length: 14 amino acids. V lost 4 bases to trimming and J lost 1 base, with 10 bases between them. Germline lookup yields CDR1 SGHVS and CDR2 FNYEAQ.

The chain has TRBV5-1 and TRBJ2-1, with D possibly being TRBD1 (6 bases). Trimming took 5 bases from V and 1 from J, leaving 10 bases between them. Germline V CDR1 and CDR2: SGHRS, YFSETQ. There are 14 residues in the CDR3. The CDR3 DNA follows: TGCGCCAGCAGTCTGGACAGTTCCTACAATGAGCAGTTCTTC. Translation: CASSLDSSYNEQFF.

The CDR3 DNA reads TGTGCCAGCAGTTCGTTAACCGGTTTTTACAATGAGCAGTTCTTC. Residues: CASSSLTGFYNEQFF. This chain links TRBV28 with TRBJ2-1, with D unresolved. The CDR3 has 15 residues. Germline assignment: CDR1 MDHEN and CDR2 SYDVKM. Trimming left V 4 bases short and J 4 bases short, with 14 bases between.